The 3 T cell receptor beta chains in this list originate from one sample, sequenced in a study of blood T cells in healthy people across ages. For the second PCR, which ran for roughly 6 to 11 cycles, a sample-barcoded 5' primer and a J-beta primer mix were used. A single record per CDR3 protein comes from TCRdb applying MiXCR to the 5' RACE reads. The data show about 650,000 distinct CDR3 sequences, with about 34% seen just once and 15% to 17% held by the top ten. Sequencing was carried out using blood. The receptors were gathered from a woman of 80 years or more in good health.

This clonotype was seen many times. The DNA of the CDR3 is TGTGCCAGCAGTTCCCATCCGGGCCGTGCGGAACAAGAGCAGTTCTTC. As protein: CASSSHPGRAEQEQFF. This chain uses TRBV27 with TRBJ2-1; D unresolved. The germline gives CDR1 MNHEY, CDR2 SMNVEV (reference sequence). V gave up 4 bases and J gave up 10 bases, with 23 bases separating them. The CDR3 totals 16 residues.

The chain combines TRBV7-2 with TRBJ1-4; TRBD1 is a possible D gene (5 bases). V shed 0 bases and J shed 6 bases, with 11 bases lying between them. The CDR3 covers 15 residues. The germline CDR1 and CDR2 sequences are SGHTA and FQGNSA. As DNA, the CDR3 is TGTGCCAGCAGCTTAGCGGGGACGCCCGATGAAAAACTGTTTTTT. Its translation is CASSLAGTPDEKLFF.

The chain is built from TRBV7-9 and TRBJ1-3; no clear D gene. V dropped 0 bases and J dropped 4 bases, with 10 bases sitting between them. Germline V gives CDR1 SEHNR, CDR2 FQNEAQ (reference sequence). The CDR3 is 15 amino acids. The CDR3 sequence is CASSLAGAVGNTIYF. DNA of the CDR3: TGTGCCAGCAGCTTAGCTGGAGCCGTCGGAAACACCATATATTTT.